This is a list of T cell receptor beta chains from one sample in a study of human T cells and chemical hapten exposure. TCRdb processed the RACE reads anew with MiXCR; each CDR3 protein has one entry. The sample carries some 38,000 distinct CDR3 sequences, 9.5% recorded once. This material consisted of whole blood, taken in connection with sensitization to the hapten diphenylcyclopropenone (DPC). All receptors derive from a man aged 45-60 years with alopecia areata. Some clones in this sample may be carry-over from other donors' samples. Both conserved end residues are part of each CDR3. D genes are given only for firm matches. Where a row states a size, it is once, few, many or the class of an expanded clone; other rows omit it.

clone size | J gene | V gene | D gene | CDR3 protein | CDR3 DNA
few | TRBJ2-5 | TRBV29-1 | - | CSVDAGQETQYF | TGCAGCGTTGACGCAGGACAAGAGACCCAGTACTTC
many | TRBJ2-1 | TRBV24-1 | TRBD2 | CATSSVSGRLGEQFF | TGTGCCACCAGTTCCGTTAGCGGGAGATTAGGTGAGCAGTTCTTC
few | TRBJ2-3 | TRBV7-2 | - | CASSLGPGWGSTDTQYF | TGTGCCAGCAGCTTGGGTCCCGGTTGGGGGAGCACAGATACGCAGTATTTT
many | TRBJ2-7 | TRBV28 | TRBD1 | CASSSRTGGDPYEQYF | TGTGCCAGCAGTTCAAGGACAGGGGGGGACCCCTACGAGCAGTACTTC
many | TRBJ2-7 | TRBV20-1 | - | CSARWGASYEQYF | TGCAGTGCTAGATGGGGGGCGTCCTACGAGCAGTACTTC
few | TRBJ2-3 | TRBV10-3 | TRBD2 | CAISIAGGRTDTQYF | TGTGCCATCAGTATAGCGGGAGGGCGCACAGATACGCAGTATTTT
few | TRBJ2-3 | TRBV9 | TRBD2 | CASSVDDGRTTDTQYF | TGTGCCAGCAGCGTAGACGACGGGAGGACCACAGATACGCAGTATTTT
few | TRBJ2-6 | TRBV15 | TRBD1 | CATSRFRDSNTGANVLTF | TGTGCCACCAGCAGATTTCGGGACAGCAACACTGGGGCCAACGTCCTGACTTTC
- | TRBJ2-1 | TRBV5-4 | TRBD2 | CASTTASGSGNEQFF | TGTGCCAGCACGACGGCTAGCGGGAGTGGGAATGAGCAGTTCTTC
many | TRBJ2-1 | TRBV6-2/TRBV6-3 | TRBD2 | CASLTILAGEKGTYNEQFF | TGTGCCAGCTTAACGATTCTAGCGGGAGAGAAGGGAACCTACAATGAGCAGTTCTTC
few | TRBJ2-2 | TRBV2 | TRBD1 | CASSRDSHMNTGELFF | TGTGCCAGCAGTCGGGACAGCCACATGAACACCGGGGAGCTGTTTTTT
few | TRBJ1-3 | TRBV2 | - | CASSDVEGAGNTIYF | TGTGCCAGCAGTGATGTGGAGGGGGCTGGAAACACCATATATTTT
many | TRBJ1-2 | TRBV2 | TRBD1 | CASSESGQGYGYTF | TGTGCCAGCAGTGAAAGCGGACAGGGATATGGCTACACCTTC
many | TRBJ2-2 | TRBV5-1 | - | CASTGDSSFTGELFF | TGCGCCAGCACAGGGGACTCCAGTTTTACCGGGGAGCTGTTTTTT
many | TRBJ1-3 | TRBV6-6 | TRBD1 | CASSTGQYSSSGNTIYF | TGTGCCAGCAGTACGGGACAGTACTCGAGCTCTGGAAACACCATATATTTT
many | TRBJ2-3 | TRBV7-2 | TRBD2 | CASSLTSGHTDTQYF | TGTGCCAGCAGCTTGACTAGCGGCCACACAGATACGCAGTATTTT
few | TRBJ2-2 | TRBV11-2 | - | CASNRDGKNTGELFF | TGTGCCAGCAACAGGGATGGGAAGAACACCGGGGAGCTGTTTTTT
- | TRBJ1-5 | TRBV7-2 | - | CASSLIQGGQPQHF | TGTGCCAGCAGCTTAATACAGGGCGGACAGCCCCAGCATTTT
- | TRBJ1-1 | TRBV29-1 | TRBD1 | CSVEESTGGTEAFF | TGCAGCGTTGAAGAGTCGACAGGGGGCACTGAAGCTTTCTTT